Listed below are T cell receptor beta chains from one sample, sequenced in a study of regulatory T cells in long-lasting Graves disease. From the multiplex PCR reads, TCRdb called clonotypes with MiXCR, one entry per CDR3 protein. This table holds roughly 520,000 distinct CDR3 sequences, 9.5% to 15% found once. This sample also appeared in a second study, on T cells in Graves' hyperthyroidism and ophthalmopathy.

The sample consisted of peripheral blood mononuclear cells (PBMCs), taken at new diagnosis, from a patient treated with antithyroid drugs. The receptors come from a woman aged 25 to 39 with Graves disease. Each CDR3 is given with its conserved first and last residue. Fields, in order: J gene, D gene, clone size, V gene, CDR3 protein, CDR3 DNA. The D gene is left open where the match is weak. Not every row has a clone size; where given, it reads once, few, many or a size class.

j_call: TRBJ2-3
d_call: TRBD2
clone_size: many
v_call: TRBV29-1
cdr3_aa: CSVAPRASGNGDTQYF
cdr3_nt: TGCAGCGTTGCCCCCCGGGCTAGCGGGAATGGAGATACGCAGTATTTT

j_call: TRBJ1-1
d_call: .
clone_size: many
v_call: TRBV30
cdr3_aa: CAWSVWVNTEAFF
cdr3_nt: TGTGCCTGGAGTGTATGGGTGAACACTGAAGCTTTCTTT

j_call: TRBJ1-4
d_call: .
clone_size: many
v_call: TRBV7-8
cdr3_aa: CASSLVGRAEKLFF
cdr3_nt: TGTGCCAGCAGCTTAGTTGGCAGGGCGGAAAAACTGTTTTTT

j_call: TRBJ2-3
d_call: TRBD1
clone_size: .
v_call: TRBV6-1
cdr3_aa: CASWDRGLQDTQYF
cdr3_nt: TGTGCCAGCTGGGACAGGGGTCTCCAGGATACGCAGTATTTT

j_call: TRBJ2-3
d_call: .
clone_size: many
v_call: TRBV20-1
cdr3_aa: CSASKSGFSTDTQYF
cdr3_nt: TGCAGTGCTAGTAAAAGCGGGTTTAGCACAGATACGCAGTATTTT

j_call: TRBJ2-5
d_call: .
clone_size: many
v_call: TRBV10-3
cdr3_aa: CAISQTTETQYF
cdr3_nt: TGTGCCATCAGTCAAACTACAGAGACCCAGTACTTC

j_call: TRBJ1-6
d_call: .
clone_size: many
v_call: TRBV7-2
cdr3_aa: CASSLVRGDSPLHF
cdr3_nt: TGTGCCAGCAGCTTAGTCAGGGGCGATTCACCCCTCCACTTT

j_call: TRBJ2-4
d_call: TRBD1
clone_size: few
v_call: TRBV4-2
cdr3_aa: CASSQDPDRKNIQYF
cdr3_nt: TGTGCCAGCAGCCAAGACCCGGACAGGAAAAACATTCAGTACTTC

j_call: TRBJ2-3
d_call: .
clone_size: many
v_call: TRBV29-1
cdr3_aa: CSTRAGGGTDTQYF
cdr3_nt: TGCAGCACCCGAGCCGGGGGCGGAACAGATACGCAGTATTTT

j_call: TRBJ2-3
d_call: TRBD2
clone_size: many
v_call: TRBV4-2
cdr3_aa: CASSQGWAGAKDTQYF
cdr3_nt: TGTGCCAGCAGCCAAGGATGGGCGGGAGCGAAAGATACGCAGTATTTT

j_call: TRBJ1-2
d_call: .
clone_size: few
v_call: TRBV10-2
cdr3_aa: CASSELVQGNYGYTF
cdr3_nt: TGCGCCAGCAGTGAGCTGGTACAGGGCAACTATGGCTACACCTTC

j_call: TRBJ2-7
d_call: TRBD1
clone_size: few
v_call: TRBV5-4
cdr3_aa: CASSLGFGQGRNEQYF
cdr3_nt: TGTGCCAGCAGCTTGGGATTTGGACAGGGGCGTAACGAGCAGTACTTC

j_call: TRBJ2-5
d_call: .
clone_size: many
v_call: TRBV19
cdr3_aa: CASRKERNQETQYF
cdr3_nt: TGTGCCAGTAGAAAGGAGCGGAACCAAGAGACCCAGTACTTC

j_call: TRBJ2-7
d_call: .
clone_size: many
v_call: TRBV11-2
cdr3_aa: CASSILARSSYEQYF
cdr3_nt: TGTGCCAGCAGCATCCTAGCCAGGTCCTCCTACGAGCAGTACTTC